The clone carrying this T cell receptor (beta chain) was counted between two and nine times. Its cognate antigen is unknown. The CDR3 spans 15 residues. The V gene's germline CDR1 is SGHRS and CDR2 YFSETQ. V lost 4 bases to trimming and J lost 4 bases; unmatched junction nucleotides: 8. The data were taken from a study of T-cell memory formation after mild COVID-19. Study results and caveats: The appearance of some responding clones in pre-infection memory suggested that cross-reactive memory joined.

MiXCR, run by TCRdb on the 5' RACE reads, gives a single entry per CDR3 protein. The sample lists more than 300,000 distinct CDR3 sequences; 14% were seen once. This chain connects TRBV5-1 to TRBJ1-3; 7 nucleotides agree with TRBD1. This clonotype originated in a man aged 18 to 29 who had mild COVID-19 (a few samples of this study predate the infection). Cell type and time point are not known. The sample taken for sequencing was PBMCs or a T cell subset sorted from them (not recorded which). The CDR3 protein is CASSVGQDRGNTIYF. The CDR3 bases are TGCGCCAGCAGCGTGGGCCAGGACAGGGGAAACACCATATATTTT.